A single sample is the source of the 16 T cell receptor beta chains below, sequenced in a study of T cell repertoires in cytomegalovirus infection. One entry per CDR3 protein, called by TCRdb with MiXCR from the reads. The data show about 490,000 distinct CDR3 sequences, 26% seen once. Specimen: PBMCs. These receptors all come from a human donor in good health (CMV status not recorded). Some clones in this sample may be carry-over from other donors' samples.

A note on this clonotype: The CDR3 carries no conserved terminal phenylalanine or tryptophan, so it likely arises from a read error. The chain employs TRBV10-1 and TRBJ2-1; D could derive from TRBD1 or TRBD2 (7 bases each). The CDR3 totals 15 residues. The germline V gene has CDR1 WNHNN and CDR2 SYGVQD (reference sequence). The ends were cut back, 2 bases at V and 5 bases at J, with 13 bases in the middle. The CDR3 DNA reads as TGCGCCAGCAGTGAGGGGAGGGGGCAGGACAATGAGCAGTTCGTC. Encoded protein: CASSEGRGQDNEQFV.

The chain is built from TRBV20-1 and TRBJ1-6; no clear D gene. V lost 1 base and J 6 bases, leaving 19 bases between the germline ends. CDR3 length: 17 amino acids. The V gene's germline CDR1 is DFQATT and CDR2 SNEGSKA (reference sequence). CDR3 region: CSARVAGDSRINSPLHF. The CDR3 DNA reads as TGCAGTGCTAGAGTAGCGGGAGATTCTAGAATTAATTCACCCCTCCACTTT.

This chain uses TRBV5-6 with TRBJ1-4, with D tentatively TRBD1 (5 bases). Trimming cost V 0 bases and J 7 bases, with 13 bases left between them. The CDR3 length is 15 residues. Germline V gives CDR1 SGHDT, CDR2 YYEEEE. As DNA, the CDR3 is TGTGCCAGCAGCTTGGCCCAGGGAATGGGTGAAAAACTGTTTTTT. Amino acid sequence: CASSLAQGMGEKLFF. The complete variable domain, with remaining parts taken from reference TRBV5-6 and TRBJ1-4, reads DAGVTQSPTHLIKTRGQQVTLRCSPKSGHDTVSWYQQALGQGPQFIFQYYEEEERQRGNFPDRFSGHQFPNYSSELNVNALLLGDSALYLCASSLAQGMGEKLFFGSGTQLSVL.

A few counts support this clonotype. This chain links TRBV7-9 with TRBJ2-7; TRBD2 aligns across 12 bases. The V segment lost 5 bases and the J segment 0 bases; nucleotides outside the gene matches: 2. This CDR3 spans 15 amino acids. The germline V gene has CDR1 SEHNR and CDR2 FQNEAQ (reference sequence). The CDR3 bases are TGTGCCAGCAGCCAGACTAGCGGGAGCTCCTACGAGCAGTACTTC. Amino acid sequence: CASSQTSGSSYEQYF.

In nucleotides, the CDR3 is TGTGCCAGCAGTACGGACAGACTAGCCAAAAACATTCAGTACTTC. Translating gives CASSTDRLAKNIQYF. The genes are TRBV28 and TRBJ2-4; D is perhaps TRBD1 (6 bases). Germline V lookup: CDR1 MDHEN, CDR2 SYDVKM. This CDR3 contains 15 residues. V lost 5 bases and J lost 0, with 11 bases in between.

This chain links TRBV7-7 with TRBJ2-1; no definite D call. Germline V gene data show CDR1 as SSHAT and CDR2 as FNYEAQ (reference sequence). The CDR3 is 14 amino acids. V was trimmed by 1 base and J by 6 bases, leaving 10 bases between them. The CDR3 loop is CASSLDRKGNEQFF. The CDR3 DNA sequence: TGTGCCAGCAGCTTAGATAGGAAGGGCAATGAGCAGTTCTTC.

This chain uses TRBV24-1 with TRBJ1-1, with D possibly matching TRBD1 (6 bases). Trimming shortened V by 5 bases and J by 4 bases, and 22 bases separated the two germline ends. Germline V gene sequence: CDR1 KGHDR, CDR2 SFDVKD. The CDR3 has 17 residues. CDR3 sequence: CATSASPKQGGVTEAFF. In DNA, the CDR3 is TGTGCCACCAGTGCTTCCCCAAAACAGGGAGGGGTCACTGAAGCTTTCTTT.

This chain joins TRBV7-6 and TRBJ1-2; a weak D match, TRBD1 (5 bases). The length of the CDR3 is 16 residues. V was clipped by 1 base and J by 6 bases, with 18 bases between them. CDR1 and CDR2 from the germline V gene are SGHVS and FNYEAQ. In nucleotides, the CDR3 is TGTGCCAGCAGCTTAGGGGGGTCTCAATTAAGAGATGGCTACACCTTC. Its protein product is CASSLGGSQLRDGYTF.

The table lists this clonotype with a few counts. V is TRBV12-3 or TRBV12-4 and J is TRBJ1-1; perhaps TRBD1 as D (5 bases). The CDR3 is 15 amino acids. V lost 7 bases to trimming and J lost 1 base, with 16 bases between them. CDR3 sequence reads: CASKWAIRGNTEAFF. CDR3 sequence (DNA): TGTGCCAGCAAATGGGCAATAAGGGGGAACACTGAAGCTTTCTTT.

V usage is TRBV7-8 and J usage is TRBJ1-2; tentative D call: TRBD1 (5 bases). This CDR3 contains 15 residues. Trimming took 5 bases from V and 1 from J, leaving 14 bases between them. Germline-derived CDR1 and CDR2 are SGHVS and FQNEAQ. CDR3 in amino acids: CASSPRRGVNYGYTF. The CDR3 DNA sequence: TGTGCCAGCAGCCCGAGACGGGGCGTTAACTATGGCTACACCTTC.

This chain connects TRBV11-2 to TRBJ2-1; D may match TRBD1 or TRBD2 (5 bases each). The CDR3 covers 12 residues. V shed 0 bases and J shed 12 bases, with 9 bases lying between them. Per germline, CDR1 SGHAT and CDR2 FQNNGV. The DNA for the CDR3 is TGTGCCAGCAGCTTAGACTGGGGGTGGCAGTTCTTC. Translation: CASSLDWGWQFF.

The sample holds many counts of this clonotype. The genes are TRBV7-2 and TRBJ1-2; 10 positions match TRBD1. Germline CDR1 SGHTA, CDR2 FQGNSA. The CDR3 consists of 15 residues. The V segment lost 5 bases and the J segment 2 bases; nucleotides outside the gene matches: 5. The DNA of the CDR3 is TGTGCCAGCAGCCCGCCGGGACAGGGGAACTATGGCTACACCTTC. This encodes CASSPPGQGNYGYTF.

This clonotype came up many times. V and J are TRBV6-1 and TRBJ2-6; D is unresolved. CDR3 length equals 19 residues. V lost 2 bases and J 2 bases, leaving 19 bases between the germline ends. Germline V gene data show CDR1 as MNHNS and CDR2 as SASEGT. The CDR3 coding sequence is TGTGCCAGCAGTGAAAAAAACTTTAACACACGAACTGGGGCCAACGTCCTGACTTTC. Translation: CASSEKNFNTRTGANVLTF.

This rearrangement joins TRBV29-1 to TRBJ2-1, with 7 positions matching TRBD1. Germline CDR1 SQVTM, CDR2 ANQGSEA. CDR3 length: 13 residues. Trimming at V came to 6 bases and at J to 2 bases, leaving 4 bases not matched to a gene. Written as DNA, the CDR3 is TGCAGCGTGACAGGGAAGGCCTACAATGAGCAGTTCTTC. This translates into CSVTGKAYNEQFF.

This clonotype was seen a few times. This chain connects TRBV6-2 or TRBV6-3 to TRBJ1-1; 8 bases map to TRBD1. There are 12 residues in the CDR3. Germline V CDR1 and CDR2: MNHEY, SVGEGT. V lost 6 bases and J lost 6; bases outside the gene matches: 3. CDR3 region: CASRPDRAEAFF. CDR3 DNA: TGTGCCAGCAGACCGGACAGGGCTGAAGCTTTCTTT.

This clonotype was counted a few times. The V call is TRBV7-3, the J call TRBJ2-5; the D is unclear. Per germline, CDR1 SGHTA and CDR2 FQGTGA. CDR3 size: 14 residues. Trimming pared 0 bases from V and 7 bases from J, leaving 12 bases between. Here the CDR3 reads CASSLTDELGTQYF. DNA for the CDR3: TGTGCCAGCAGCTTAACGGACGAATTGGGGACCCAGTACTTC.